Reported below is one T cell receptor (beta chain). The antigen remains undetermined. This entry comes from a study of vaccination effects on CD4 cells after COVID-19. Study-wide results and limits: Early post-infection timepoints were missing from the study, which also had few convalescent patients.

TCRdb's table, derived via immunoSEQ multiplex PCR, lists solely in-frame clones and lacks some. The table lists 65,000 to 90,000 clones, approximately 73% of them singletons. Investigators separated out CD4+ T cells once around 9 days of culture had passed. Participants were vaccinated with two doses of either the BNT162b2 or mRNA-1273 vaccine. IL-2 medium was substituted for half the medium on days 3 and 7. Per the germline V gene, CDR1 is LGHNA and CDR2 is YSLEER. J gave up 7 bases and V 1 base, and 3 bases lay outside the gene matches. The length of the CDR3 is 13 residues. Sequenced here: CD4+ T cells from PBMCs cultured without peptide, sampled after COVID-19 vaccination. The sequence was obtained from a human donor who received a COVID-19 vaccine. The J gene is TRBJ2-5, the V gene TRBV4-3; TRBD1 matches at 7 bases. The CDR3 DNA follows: TGCGCCAGCAGCCAAGGGACAGGAGGGACCCAGTACTTC. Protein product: CASSQGTGGTQYF.